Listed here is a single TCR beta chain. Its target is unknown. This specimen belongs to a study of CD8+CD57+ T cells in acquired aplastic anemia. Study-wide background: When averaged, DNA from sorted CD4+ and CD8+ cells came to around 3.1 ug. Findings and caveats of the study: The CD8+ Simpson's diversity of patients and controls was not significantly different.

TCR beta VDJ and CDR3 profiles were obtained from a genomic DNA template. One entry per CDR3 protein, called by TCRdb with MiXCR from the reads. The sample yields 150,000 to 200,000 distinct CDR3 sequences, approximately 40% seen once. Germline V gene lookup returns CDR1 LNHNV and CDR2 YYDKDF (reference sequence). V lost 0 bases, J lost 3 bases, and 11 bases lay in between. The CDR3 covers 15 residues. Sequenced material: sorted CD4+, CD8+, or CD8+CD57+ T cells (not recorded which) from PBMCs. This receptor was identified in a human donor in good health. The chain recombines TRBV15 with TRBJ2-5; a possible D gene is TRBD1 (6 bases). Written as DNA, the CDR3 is TGTGCCACCAGCAGAGAGGGTCGACAGGAAGAGACCCAGTACTTC. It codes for CATSREGRQEETQYF.